Here is one T cell receptor (beta chain) with its context. This sample was taken from a study of blood T cell repertoires in COVID-19. The wider study: Both acute and convalescent COVID-19 samples were obtained from the United States, Italy and Spain. From T cells, B-cell-depleted T cells, or PBMCs came the material, which was cDNA or gDNA.

As handled by the study authors: Reference gene primer amplification gave estimated nucleated cell counts. Some clones are missing from TCRdb's copy, which holds only in-frame ones; the method was immunoSEQ multiplex PCR. V, J and clone size are those of that table, while D and trimming were read from the DNA. The profile shows approximately 190,000 clones, under 85% of them singletons. The TCR was taken from a woman aged 35 to 49 with acute or convalescent COVID-19. The sample comprised peripheral blood.

CDR3 nucleotides: TGTGCCAGCACACCTAGCGGGAGTACGTCCTACGAGCAGTACTTC. Encoded protein: CASTPSGSTSYEQYF. This chain joins TRBV6-5 and TRBJ2-7, with 10 bases fitting TRBD2. The trim removed 7 bases at V and 1 base at J, leaving 7 bases unmatched. The germline gives CDR1 MNHEY, CDR2 SVGAGI. CDR3 size: 15 residues.